The T cell receptor (beta chain) under discussion was sequenced for a study of T cells after yellow fever vaccination. This CDR3 comprises 13 residues. CDR1 SEHNR and CDR2 FQNEAQ come from the germline V gene (reference sequence). The V and J ends lost 5 bases and 5 bases respectively, with 12 bases between them. TCRdb fed the 5' RACE reads into MiXCR, producing one record per CDR3 protein. The sample has tens of thousands of distinct CDR3 sequences; approximately 7.5% are singletons. The sequencing used CD8+ T cells sorted from PBMCs, collected on the day of the yellow fever booster vaccination. The TCR was taken from a man aged 30-40 years who received the YFV17D yellow fever vaccine. The rearrangement uses TRBV7-9 and TRBJ1-2; TRBD1 might be the D (5 bases). CDR3 bases: TGTGCCAGCAGCGAACAGGAGATGTATGGCTACACCTTC. Translation: CASSEQEMYGYTF. The entire variable domain, with the rest obtained from reference TRBV7-9 and TRBJ1-2, is as follows: DTGVSQNPRHKITKRGQNVTFRCDPISEHNRLYWYRQTLGQGPEFLTYFQNEAQLEKSRLLSDRFSAERPKGSFSTLEIQRTEQGDSAMYLCASSEQEMYGYTFGSGTRLTVV.